These T cell receptor beta chains were read from a single sample in a study of T cell therapy after organ transplantation. These receptors have no known antigen. TCRdb's copy holds only in-frame clones and misses some; the assay was immunoSEQ multiplex PCR. The data hold 45,000 to 50,000 clones, with about 94% observed a single time. Here the sequenced sample was CD8+ T cells from blood, taken before autologous CMV-specific T cell therapy. The receptors were gathered from a human patient who had received a solid organ transplant and had CMV disease. Each CDR3 is given with its conserved first and last residue. Fields, in order: clone size, D gene, J gene, V gene, CDR3 protein, CDR3 DNA. D genes are given only for firm matches. For some rows the clone size is stated as once, few or many, or as a class when expanded; others skip it.

>NA|NA|TRBJ2-1|TRBV7-8
CASSLGGDRTHNEQFF
TGTGCCAGCAGCTTAGGGGGGGACCGTACCCACAATGAGCAGTTCTTC
>once|NA|TRBJ1-1|TRBV4-1
CASSQDGPEAFF
TGCGCCAGCAGCCAAGATGGACCCGAAGCTTTCTTT
>few|TRBD1|TRBJ1-5|TRBV19
CASTPTGYSNQPQHF
TGTGCCAGTACCCCGACAGGGTATAGCAATCAGCCCCAGCATTTT
>medium-sized|NA|TRBJ2-7|TRBV5-6
CASSPGTKSYEQYF
TGTGCCAGCAGCCCCGGGACAAAGTCCTACGAGCAGTACTTC
>once|TRBD1|TRBJ1-3|TRBV4-1
CASSPGQGDGGNTIYF
TGCGCCAGCAGCCCGGGACAGGGGGACGGTGGAAACACCATATATTTT
>NA|NA|TRBJ2-7|TRBV10-2
CASRESHYEQYF
TGCGCCAGCAGAGAGTCTCACTACGAGCAGTACTTC
>NA|NA|TRBJ2-1|TRBV7-2
CASSPTDSSYNEQFF
TGTGCCAGCAGCCCTACAGACAGCTCCTACAATGAGCAGTTCTTC
>NA|TRBD1|TRBJ1-2|TRBV4-3
CASSLDRAGYGYTF
TGCGCCAGCAGCCTCGACAGGGCGGGCTATGGCTACACCTTC
>NA|NA|TRBJ2-5|TRBV15
CATSRDQGLQETQYF
TGTGCCACCAGCAGAGATCAGGGTCTACAAGAGACCCAGTACTTC
>NA|TRBD1|TRBJ2-6|TRBV12-5
CASGYPGTVDPNVLTF
TGTGCTAGTGGCTACCCCGGGACAGTTGATCCCAACGTCCTGACTTTC
>NA|NA|TRBJ1-3|TRBV27
CASSLWGATGNTIYF
TGTGCCAGCAGTTTATGGGGGGCGACTGGAAACACCATATATTTT
>NA|NA|TRBJ1-2|TRBV30
CAWSVSGAGYTF
TGTGCCTGGAGTGTCTCGGGGGCTGGCTACACCTTC
>NA|TRBD1|TRBJ2-3|TRBV27
CASSGPTGTTDTQYF
TGTGCCAGCAGCGGCCCGACAGGGACGACAGATACGCAGTATTTT
>few|TRBD2|TRBJ2-7|TRBV7-9
CASSWDREAYEQYF
TGTGCCAGCAGCTGGGACCGGGAGGCCTACGAGCAGTACTTC
>NA|TRBD2|TRBJ2-1|TRBV9
CASSVGDLGLASNEQFF
TGTGCCAGCAGCGTAGGAGACTTGGGACTAGCAAGCAATGAGCAGTTCTTC
>NA|NA|TRBJ2-1|TRBV5-8
CASSLGGAYNEQFF
TGTGCCAGCAGCTTGGGGGGGGCATACAATGAGCAGTTCTTC
>NA|NA|TRBJ2-5|TRBV6-1
CASEVEGIQETQYF
TGTGCCAGCGAGGTAGAGGGCATCCAAGAGACCCAGTACTTC
>NA|TRBD1|TRBJ1-1|TRBV7-2
CASSPQAGGISLGEAFF
TGTGCCAGCAGCCCCCAGGCAGGGGGCATTAGTCTTGGTGAAGCTTTCTTT
>NA|TRBD1|TRBJ1-2|TRBV13
CASSDLAGGANYGYTF
TGTGCCAGCAGCGACTTGGCAGGGGGGGCTAACTATGGCTACACCTTC
>NA|NA|TRBJ2-3|TRBV9
CASSPPVPLEDTQYF
TGTGCCAGCAGCCCCCCGGTGCCTCTTGAAGATACGCAGTATTTT
>NA|TRBD2|TRBJ2-1|TRBV27
CASSRLAEDNEQFF
TGTGCCAGCAGTAGACTAGCGGAGGACAATGAGCAGTTCTTC
>NA|NA|TRBJ1-1|TRBV5-1
CASSLGGYGDTEAFF
TGCGCCAGCAGCTTGGGAGGGTACGGTGACACTGAAGCTTTCTTT
>NA|NA|TRBJ2-5|TRBV7-9
CASSLFPDGLGETQYF
TGTGCCAGCAGCTTATTCCCGGACGGCCTGGGGGAGACCCAGTACTTC
>few|TRBD2|TRBJ2-7|TRBV6-5
CASSFSGGASYEQYF
TGTGCCAGCAGTTTTAGCGGGGGGGCTAGTTACGAGCAGTACTTC
>NA|NA|TRBJ1-1|TRBV4-1
CASSQAAGMNTEAFF
TGCGCCAGCAGCCAAGCGGCCGGGATGAACACTGAAGCTTTCTTT
>NA|TRBD1|TRBJ2-1|TRBV11-2
CASRDRSRDRGSNEQFF
TGTGCCAGCAGGGACCGCTCCCGGGACAGGGGGTCCAATGAGCAGTTCTTC
>NA|NA|TRBJ2-7|TRBV6-6
CASSPGGSTYEQYF
TGTGCCAGCAGTCCAGGGGGGTCAACCTACGAGCAGTACTTC
>NA|NA|TRBJ1-5|TRBV7-9
CASSLASAGVNQPQHF
TGTGCCAGCAGCTTAGCGTCGGCGGGGGTCAATCAGCCCCAGCATTTT
>NA|NA|TRBJ1-1|TRBV2
CARAKYTSEAFF
TGTGCCAGGGCCAAATACACTTCAGAAGCTTTCTTT